The 12 T cell receptor beta chains below come from one sample, sequenced in a study of CD8 T cells in Susac syndrome. The authors reverse transcribed about 0.45 to 1 ug RNA with random hexamers. From the immunoSEQ multiplex PCR reads, TCRdb called clonotypes with MiXCR, one entry per CDR3 protein. The sample has around 300,000 distinct CDR3 sequences, roughly 85% seen once. Sample: CD8+ T cells from PBMCs. Receptor source: a human donor with multiple sclerosis.

The genes are TRBV7-9 and TRBJ1-1; D not resolved. Trimming removed 3 bases at V and 7 bases at J, with 9 bases between. The V gene's germline CDR1 is SEHNR and CDR2 FQNEAQ (reference sequence). The CDR3 contains 12 residues. This CDR3 reads CASSFQVLEAFF. In DNA form, the CDR3 reads TGTGCCAGCAGCTTCCAGGTACTTGAAGCTTTCTTT. The full variable domain, with the rest looked up from reference TRBV7-9 and TRBJ1-1, is DTGVSQNPRHKITKRGQNVTFRCDPISEHNRLYWYRQTLGQGPEFLTYFQNEAQLEKSRLLSDRFSAERPKGSFSTLEIQRTEQGDSAMYLCASSFQVLEAFFGQGTRLTVV.

V is TRBV4-1 and J is TRBJ2-7; possibly TRBD1 or TRBD2 for D (6 bases each). This CDR3 contains 16 residues. Germline CDR1 and CDR2: MGHRA and YSYEKL. V gave up 0 bases and J gave up 5 bases, with 17 bases separating them. In nucleotides, the CDR3 is TGCGCCAGCAGCCAAGAACGAGGGGATAGGGGGGACGAGCAGTACTTC. Translation gives CASSQERGDRGDEQYF.

V usage is TRBV10-2 and J usage is TRBJ1-5; 9 bases are a match to TRBD1. The CDR3 length is 19 residues. The V and J ends lost 4 bases and 1 base, in that order; junction bases with no gene match: 14. The germline V gene encodes CDR1 WSHSY and CDR2 SAAADI. CDR3 nucleotide sequence: TGCGCCAGCAGTGCGGGACAGGGATTGGGTGTCGGGAGCAATCAGCCCCAGCATTTT. Residues: CASSAGQGLGVGSNQPQHF.

The chain employs TRBV12-3 or TRBV12-4 and TRBJ2-4, with 7 positions matching TRBD1. This CDR3 contains 17 residues. J lost 12 bases, V lost 4 bases, and 21 bases had no gene match. The DNA of the CDR3 is TGTGCCAGCAGTTCACCCCGATTTGACAGGGCCGGGGATGGTCAGTACTTC. It encodes CASSSPRFDRAGDGQYF.

The chain employs TRBV6-5 and TRBJ1-1; D not certain. V was trimmed by 0 bases and J by 2 bases, leaving 10 bases between them. This CDR3 comprises 15 residues. Germline CDR1 reads MNHEY; CDR2 reads SVGAGI. Here the CDR3 DNA reads TGTGCCAGCAGTTACTCCCTCCGCGGCAACACTGAAGCTTTCTTT. Protein sequence: CASSYSLRGNTEAFF.

This clonotype showed up just once. The rearrangement joins TRBV29-1 to TRBJ2-2; D unresolved. Germline V lookup: CDR1 SQVTM, CDR2 ANQGSEA. Trimming removed 8 bases at V and 5 bases at J, with 9 bases between. This CDR3 is 11 amino acids long. The chain's CDR3 is CSTWETGELFF. The CDR3 DNA sequence: TGCAGCACCTGGGAAACCGGGGAGCTGTTTTTT.

This clonotype was observed a few times. The CDR3 here is CASRGLEETQYF. The CDR3 DNA reads as TGTGCCAGCAGGGGCTTGGAGGAGACCCAGTACTTC. The chain has TRBV6-2 or TRBV6-3 and TRBJ2-5, with D unclear. The CDR3 contains 12 residues. Trimming removed 6 bases at V and 5 bases at J, with 10 bases between. CDR1 is MNHEY, CDR2 SVGEGT, per germline.

Comments on this clonotype: The junction differs from germline at one of its ends, possibly a read error. The chain is built from TRBV28 and TRBJ1-1; D uncertain. Germline loops: CDR1 MDHEN, CDR2 SYDVKM. This CDR3 spans 15 amino acids. As DNA, the CDR3 is TGTGCCAGCAGTTTACTACTCACAGCGAACACTAAAGCTTTCTTT. This sequence encodes CASSLLLTANTKAFF.

The rearrangement links TRBV16 to TRBJ2-1, with 8 bases matching TRBD2. This CDR3 has 16 residues. Germline assignment: CDR1 KGHSY and CDR2 FQNENV. V lost 4 bases and J lost 4; bases outside the gene matches: 9. CDR3 in amino acids: CASSPRLGLAYNEQFF. The CDR3 DNA sequence: TGTGCCAGCAGCCCCCGCTTAGGACTAGCTTACAATGAGCAGTTCTTC.

This chain links TRBV6-1 with TRBJ1-1; TRBD1 might be the D (5 bases). This CDR3 comprises 14 residues. The V gene lost 6 bases and the J gene lost 7 bases, with 18 bases spanning the gap. Germline V CDR1 and CDR2: MNHNS, SASEGT. CDR3 sequence: CASSVGRGAGEAFF. CDR3 coding DNA: TGTGCCAGCAGCGTAGGACGAGGGGCAGGTGAAGCTTTCTTT.

V and J are TRBV7-9 and TRBJ2-1, with 9 nucleotides matching TRBD1. V shed 5 bases, J shed 4 bases, and the junction held 6 bases outside the gene matches. Germline V lookup: CDR1 SEHNR, CDR2 FQNEAQ (reference sequence). This CDR3 comprises 15 residues. This CDR3 reads CASSPGQGRYNEQFF. CDR3 nucleotide sequence: TGTGCCAGCAGCCCCGGACAGGGGCGATACAATGAGCAGTTCTTC. Using reference TRBV7-9 and TRBJ2-1 for the parts outside the CDR3, the full variable domain is DTGVSQNPRHKITKRGQNVTFRCDPISEHNRLYWYRQTLGQGPEFLTYFQNEAQLEKSRLLSDRFSAERPKGSFSTLEIQRTEQGDSAMYLCASSPGQGRYNEQFFGPGTRLTVL.

The rearrangement links TRBV6-4 to TRBJ2-1; D gene ambiguous. This CDR3 has 13 amino acids. The ends were cut back, 0 bases at V and 5 bases at J, with 5 bases in the middle. Germline loops: CDR1 MRHNA, CDR2 SNTAGT. The CDR3: CASSDSSDNEQFF. The CDR3 coding sequence is TGTGCCAGCAGTGACTCGTCTGACAATGAGCAGTTCTTC.